The next 27 T cell receptor beta chains were all read from a single sample in a study of cytomegalovirus exposure and HLA in healthy donors. Libraries were prepared by immunoSEQ multiplex PCR; TCRdb keeps only in-frame clonotypes and omits some of them. The top ten hold 10% to 13% of the sample, which has under 200,000 clones, about nine tenths seen once. The sequenced sample consisted of PBMCs. Source of these receptors: a young woman in good health and CMV-seropositive.

The chain carries TRBV28 and TRBJ2-7, with 7 bases lining up with TRBD2. Trimming cost V 2 bases and J 0 bases; bases outside gene matches: 4. CDR1 is MDHEN and CDR2 is SYDVKM in the germline V gene. The CDR3 sequence is 15 residues long. The CDR3 DNA reads TGTGCCAGCAGTTTAGAGGGAGGGAGCTCCTACGAGCAGTACTTC. Translation: CASSLEGGSSYEQYF.

A single count supports this clone. V and J are TRBV5-1 and TRBJ2-3, with TRBD2 as a possible D gene (5 bases). This CDR3 is 14 amino acids long. Germline CDR1 and CDR2: SGHRS and YFSETQ. V was clipped by 0 bases and J by 2 bases, with 7 bases between them. In DNA, the CDR3 is TGCGCCAGCAGCTTGGAGCGGCACACAGATACGCAGTATTTT. Translating it yields CASSLERHTDTQYF.

This rearrangement joins TRBV28 to TRBJ2-3; a possible D gene is TRBD2 (6 bases). V lost 7 bases and J 2 bases, leaving 13 bases between the germline ends. The length of the CDR3 is 14 residues. From germline, CDR1 is MDHEN and CDR2 SYDVKM. The DNA of the CDR3 is TGTGCCAGCAAGCGGGCAGGACTCACAGATACGCAGTATTTT. This gives the protein CASKRAGLTDTQYF.

The chain joins TRBV5-4 to TRBJ2-2; TRBD1 might be the D (6 bases). Germline assignment: CDR1 SGHNT and CDR2 YYREEE (reference sequence). V dropped 4 bases and J dropped 4 bases, with 11 bases sitting between them. The length of the CDR3 is 14 residues. The CDR3 DNA reads as TGTGCCAGCAGCGTGACAGGTTCCACCGGGGAGCTGTTTTTT. It is translated as CASSVTGSTGELFF.

This rearrangement joins TRBV10-1 to TRBJ2-7, with 8 bases aligning to TRBD1. This CDR3 comprises 15 residues. The germline V gene has CDR1 WNHNN and CDR2 SYGVQD (reference sequence). With 3 bases clipped from V and 4 bases from J, the junction kept 8 bases outside the gene matches. CDR3 amino acids: CASSDSGTGGYEQYF. As DNA, the CDR3 is TGCGCCAGCAGTGACAGTGGGACAGGCGGATACGAGCAGTACTTC.

The V and J genes are TRBV19 and TRBJ1-3; D remains unclear. In germline, CDR1 is LNHDA, CDR2 SQIVND (reference sequence). The CDR3 extends over 14 amino acids. Trimming shortened V by 1 base and J by 3 bases, and 7 bases separated the two germline ends. The CDR3 DNA reads as TGTGCCAGTAGTATAGGGGCGATTGGAAACACCATATATTTT. It specifies CASSIGAIGNTIYF.

The rearrangement links TRBV4-1 to TRBJ1-2, with D perhaps matching TRBD1 (5 bases). This CDR3 comprises 15 residues. Trimming took off 2 bases at V and 5 bases at J, with 15 bases between the two ends. CDR1 MGHRA and CDR2 YSYEKL come from the germline V gene. In nucleotides, the CDR3 is TGCGCCAGCAGCCAACATGGGGCGCAGGGTTATGGCTACACCTTC. It specifies CASSQHGAQGYGYTF.

V is TRBV15 and J is TRBJ2-2; weak D call: TRBD1 (6 bases). Germline CDR1 is LNHNV and CDR2 is YYDKDF (reference sequence). The CDR3 sequence is 14 residues long. The V and J ends lost 6 bases and 6 bases respectively, with 14 bases between them. The CDR3 here is CATREGQPPGELFF. The CDR3 DNA sequence: TGTGCCACCAGAGAAGGACAGCCCCCCGGGGAGCTGTTTTTT.

This clone was detected only a few times. The chain is built from TRBV5-1 and TRBJ2-7; perhaps TRBD2 as D (6 bases). The germline V gene has CDR1 SGHRS and CDR2 YFSETQ. The CDR3 runs 13 residues. V dropped 2 bases and J dropped 4 bases, with 10 bases sitting between them. The CDR3, as DNA: TGCGCCAGCAGCTTCGGGAGTGAGTACGAGCAGTACTTC. The encoded protein is CASSFGSEYEQYF.

In its sample, this clone was seen once. The chain joins TRBV5-4 to TRBJ2-3, with 7 positions matching TRBD2. Trimming removed 4 bases from V and 0 bases from J; junction bases left unmatched: 14. CDR3 length: 18 amino acids. CDR1 and CDR2 (germline): SGHNT, YYREEE (reference sequence). CDR3 protein: CASSLPGGLAESTDTQYF. The CDR3, as DNA: TGTGCCAGCAGCCTCCCGGGGGGTCTAGCGGAAAGCACAGATACGCAGTATTTT. Drawing the rest from reference TRBV5-4 and TRBJ2-3, the complete variable domain is ETGVTQSPTHLIKTRGQQVTLRCSSQSGHNTVSWYQQALGQGPQFIFQYYREEENGRGNFPPRFSGLQFPNYSSELNVNALELDDSALYLCASSLPGGLAESTDTQYFGPGTRLTVL.

The chain joins TRBV29-1 to TRBJ1-2; possibly TRBD1 for D (5 bases). Germline lookup yields CDR1 SQVTM and CDR2 ANQGSEA. The length of the CDR3 is 14 residues. Trimming removed 1 base from V and 3 bases from J, with 12 bases in between. CDR3 bases: TGCAGCGTTGAAGGGAGGGGTATTGACTATGGCTACACCTTC. Residues: CSVEGRGIDYGYTF.

The chain links TRBV4-2 to TRBJ2-3, with TRBD2 matching 9 bases. CDR1 is LGHNA and CDR2 is YNFKEQ in the germline V gene. This CDR3 comprises 17 residues. V shed 1 base, J shed 3 bases, and the junction held 8 bases outside the gene matches. This CDR3 is CASSQVAAGGPTDTQYF. The DNA for the CDR3 is TGTGCCAGCAGCCAAGTTGCGGCGGGAGGGCCTACAGATACGCAGTATTTT.

V usage is TRBV11-2 and J usage is TRBJ2-7; the D gene is possibly TRBD1 (6 bases). Looked up from germline, CDR1 is SGHAT and CDR2 is FQNNGV. The V gene lost 3 bases and the J gene lost 2 bases, with 8 bases spanning the gap. This CDR3 has 13 residues. This CDR3 reads CASSFTGTYEQYF. CDR3 bases: TGTGCCAGCAGCTTTACAGGGACCTACGAGCAGTACTTC.

The V and J genes are TRBV6-4 and TRBJ1-5, with 8 bases identical to TRBD1. This CDR3 has 14 amino acids. The junction had 7 bases not matched to a gene; V was cut back by 8 bases and J by 4 bases. CDR1 MRHNA and CDR2 SNTAGT come from the germline V gene. The CDR3 nucleotides read TGTGCCAGCGGCTTCAACAGGGGGAATCAGCCCCAGCATTTT. Protein product: CASGFNRGNQPQHF.

A word on this clone: The same CDR3 can be traced to other DNA sequences in this sample. The chain combines TRBV27 with TRBJ2-3; D unresolved. This CDR3 contains 11 residues. Trimming stripped 3 bases from V and 6 bases from J, with 4 bases between. CDR1 is MNHEY, CDR2 SMNVEV, per germline (reference sequence). The CDR3 nucleotides read TGTGCCAGCAGTTTCGAGGATACGCAGTATTTT. Protein sequence: CASSFEDTQYF.

This clone occurred a few times. The V call is TRBV5-6, the J call TRBJ2-2; 9 bases fit TRBD2. Germline V gene data show CDR1 as SGHDT and CDR2 as YYEEEE. Unmatched junction bases numbered 7, after V lost 0 bases and J lost 4 bases. The CDR3 is 17 residues long. In nucleotides, the CDR3 is TGTGCCAGCAGCTTGGCATATAGCGGGAGTCCCACCGGGGAGCTGTTTTTT. Encoded protein: CASSLAYSGSPTGELFF.

V is TRBV7-3 and J is TRBJ2-3; 8 bases agree with TRBD1. The V gene's germline CDR1 is SGHTA and CDR2 FQGTGA. V gave up 2 bases and J gave up 6 bases; unmatched junction bases: 10. The CDR3 covers 16 residues. The CDR3 nucleotides are TGTGCCAGCAGCTTATCAGGGGGCCTAAGCGGGGATACGCAGTATTTT. Translation gives CASSLSGGLSGDTQYF.

CDR3 sequence (DNA): TGTGCCAGCAGTTCCGAGGGGGTTTATGGCTACACCTTC. This codes for CASSSEGVYGYTF. V is TRBV28 and J is TRBJ1-2, with a possible D match to TRBD1 (6 bases). The CDR3 sequence is 13 residues long. The V and J ends lost 4 bases and 5 bases respectively, with 11 bases between them. Germline assignment: CDR1 MDHEN and CDR2 SYDVKM.

This chain connects TRBV28 to TRBJ2-1, with a tentative D call TRBD1 (5 bases). CDR3 length: 12 amino acids. Trimming took off 2 bases at V and 9 bases at J, with 8 bases between the two ends. The germline V gene encodes CDR1 MDHEN and CDR2 SYDVKM. CDR3 loop: CASSLGQSEQFF. The CDR3 bases are TGTGCCAGCAGTTTAGGACAAAGTGAGCAGTTCTTC.

The chain employs TRBV28 and TRBJ1-1; D gene ambiguous. Germline loops: CDR1 MDHEN, CDR2 SYDVKM. Trimming removed 7 bases at V and 1 base at J, with 13 bases between. The CDR3 totals 14 residues. The CDR3 here is CASNLRLTNTEAFF. As DNA, the CDR3 is TGTGCCAGCAACCTTAGACTTACGAACACTGAAGCTTTCTTT.

The V and J genes are TRBV29-1 and TRBJ1-2; 8 nucleotides line up with TRBD1. The CDR3 runs 12 residues. Germline assignment: CDR1 SQVTM and CDR2 ANQGSEA. Trimming removed 7 bases from V and 6 bases from J; junction bases left unmatched: 7. The CDR3 DNA reads TGCAGCGCCGGACAGGGTAGCGATGGCTACACCTTC. Its protein is CSAGQGSDGYTF.

The CDR3 DNA reads TGTGCCAGCAGCTTCCTGACAGGGAGTGTAGCCGGGGAGCTGTTTTTT. Its protein product is CASSFLTGSVAGELFF. This chain joins TRBV4-2 and TRBJ2-2; 7 bases are a match to TRBD1. CDR1 is LGHNA, CDR2 YNFKEQ, per germline. Losses at the gene ends were 5 bases for V and 6 bases for J; bases not matched to a gene: 12. CDR3 length: 16 amino acids.

The chain combines TRBV27 with TRBJ2-2; possible D gene TRBD2, 5 bases. This CDR3 has 16 residues. CDR1 is MNHEY, CDR2 SMNVEV, per germline (reference sequence). Trimming stripped 2 bases from V and 8 bases from J, with 18 bases between. As DNA, the CDR3 is TGTGCCAGCAGTTTAATGGGGAGTTCACGAGGGGGGGAGCTGTTTTTT. It encodes CASSLMGSSRGGELFF.

Here the CDR3 DNA reads TGCGCCAGCAGCCTTGGGGGACTAGCGGGGGCTTTCGGAAATGAGCAGTTCTTC. Its translation: CASSLGGLAGAFGNEQFF. The rearrangement joins TRBV4-1 to TRBJ2-1; TRBD2 aligns across 14 bases. CDR3 length equals 18 residues. V gave up 4 bases and J gave up 7 bases; unmatched junction bases: 12. Germline V CDR1 and CDR2: MGHRA, YSYEKL.

The genes are TRBV11-2 and TRBJ2-2; no reliable D call. The germline CDR1 and CDR2 sequences are SGHAT and FQNNGV. Trimming stripped 0 bases from V and 5 bases from J, with 7 bases between. The CDR3 runs to 14 residues. The CDR3 protein is CASSLERQTGELFF. The CDR3 DNA follows: TGTGCCAGCAGCTTAGAACGCCAGACCGGGGAGCTGTTTTTT.

With regard to this clone: One junction end does not reproduce the germline sequence, and a read error may be involved. The chain is built from TRBV7-7 and TRBJ2-5, with TRBD1 identical over 10 bases. From germline, CDR1 is SSHAT and CDR2 FNYEAQ (reference sequence). The CDR3 length is 16 residues. The CDR3 DNA reads TGTGCTAGCAGCACTGGGCTTGGGACAGGGGTGGAGACCCAGTACTTC. Translation gives CASSTGLGTGVETQYF.

The rearrangement links TRBV30 to TRBJ1-5; tentatively, D is TRBD1 (6 bases). The germline V gene encodes CDR1 GTSNPN and CDR2 SVGIG (reference sequence). The CDR3 covers 13 residues. Trimming cost V 4 bases and J 5 bases, with 12 bases left between them. CDR3 nucleotides: TGTGCCTGGACGGACAGTGAGGATCAGCCCCAGCATTTT. Its protein product is CAWTDSEDQPQHF.